Following are 13 T cell receptor beta chains from one sample sequenced in a study of T-cell reconstitution after alpha-beta-depleted transplantation in children. Unique molecular identifiers were incorporated into the prepared TCRbeta library. From the PCR reads, TCRdb called clonotypes with MiXCR, one entry per CDR3 protein. The table shows 450,000 to 550,000 distinct CDR3 sequences, with roughly an eighth occurring only once. Source: PBMCs, mostly from graft donor cells, taken 180 days after TCRalphabeta/CD19-depleted stem cell transplant. These receptors all come from a female patient aged 2-15 years who had a stem cell transplant for aplastic anemia, so the T cells may come from the graft donor.

The V gene is TRBV7-2, the J gene TRBJ2-3; TRBD2 matches at 7 bases. V gave up 2 bases and J gave up 7 bases; unmatched junction bases: 6. This CDR3 contains 14 residues. Germline V gene sequence: CDR1 SGHTA, CDR2 FQGNSA. CDR3 in DNA: TGTGCCAGCAGCTTATCTGGGGGGGGGAATACGCAGTATTTT. It specifies CASSLSGGGNTQYF. The full variable domain, with the rest looked up from reference TRBV7-2 and TRBJ2-3, is GAGVSQSPSNKVTEKGKDVELRCDPISGHTALYWYRQSLGQGLEFLIYFQGNSAPDKSGLPSDRFSAERTGGSVSTLTIQRTQQEDSAVYLCASSLSGGGNTQYFGPGTRLTVL.

This clonotype came up a few times. This sequence joins TRBV28 and TRBJ1-4, with a weak D call TRBD1 (6 bases). V was clipped by 4 bases and J by 8 bases, with 14 bases between them. The CDR3 runs 14 residues. Germline loops: CDR1 MDHEN, CDR2 SYDVKM. The CDR3 spells CASSYTGTGEKLFF. CDR3 coding DNA: TGTGCCAGCAGTTACACAGGGACGGGCGAAAAACTGTTTTTT.

This clonotype was counted between two and nine times. This chain uses TRBV3-1 with TRBJ1-5; no reliable D call. Germline V CDR1 and CDR2: LGHDT, YNNKEL (reference sequence). The CDR3 totals 14 residues. Trimming pared 2 bases from V and 6 bases from J, leaving 11 bases between. CDR3 sequence (DNA): TGTGCCAGCAGCCAACGGAGTTACGCTCAGCCCCAGCATTTT. Residues: CASSQRSYAQPQHF. Supplemented by reference TRBV3-1 and TRBJ1-5, the full variable domain reads DTAVSQTPKYLVTQMGNDKSIKCEQNLGHDTMYWYKQDSKKFLKIMFSYNNKELIINETVPNRFSPKSPDKAHLNLHINSLELGDSAVYFCASSQRSYAQPQHFGDGTRLSIL.

This clonotype was recorded many times. J is TRBJ1-2 and V is TRBV27, with TRBD1 as a possible D gene (5 bases). Germline V gives CDR1 MNHEY, CDR2 SMNVEV (reference sequence). The V end lost 0 bases, the J end lost 2 bases, and 10 bases lay between the germline ends. The CDR3 has 15 amino acids. The CDR3 protein is CASSLSAGTNYGYTF. The CDR3 coding sequence is TGTGCCAGCAGTTTATCGGCAGGGACGAACTATGGCTACACCTTC.

A few counts support this clonotype. The rearrangement uses TRBV7-9 and TRBJ2-1; 10 bases match TRBD2. There are 16 residues in the CDR3. Unmatched junction bases numbered 4, after V lost 2 bases and J lost 3 bases. Germline CDR1 and CDR2: SEHNR and FQNEAQ (reference sequence). In DNA form, the CDR3 reads TGTGCCAGCAGCTTATTTCTAGCGGGAGTCTACAATGAGCAGTTCTTC. This translates into CASSLFLAGVYNEQFF.

The chain links TRBV7-2 to TRBJ1-5; TRBD1 agrees at 8 bases. CDR1 is SGHTA and CDR2 is FQGNSA in the germline V gene. V shed 1 base, J shed 9 bases, and the junction held 14 bases outside the gene matches. This CDR3 is built from 17 residues. CDR3 in amino acids: CASSLGGTGFSSRPQHF. The CDR3 DNA reads TGTGCCAGCAGCTTAGGTGGGACAGGTTTCTCTTCGCGGCCCCAGCATTTT.

The rearrangement uses TRBV20-1 and TRBJ2-2, with TRBD1 matching over 11 bases. Germline V gene sequence: CDR1 DFQATT, CDR2 SNEGSKA (reference sequence). This CDR3 contains 13 residues. CDR3 coding DNA: TGCAGCGCCGGGACAGGGGGTATGATGGAGCTGTTTTTT. It yields the protein CSAGTGGMMELFF.

This clonotype occurred a few times. The chain uses TRBV9 and TRBJ2-2, with D possibly being TRBD1 or TRBD2 (5 bases each). The germline CDR1 and CDR2 sequences are SGDLS and YYNGEE. The CDR3 spans 17 residues. Trimming shortened V by 0 bases and J by 0 bases, and 12 bases separated the two germline ends. The CDR3 region has the DNA TGTGCCAGCAGCGTAGAGGGGACGGCAGCGAACACCGGGGAGCTGTTTTTT. Translated, it gives CASSVEGTAANTGELFF.

V gene TRBV4-2 combines with J gene TRBJ2-6; D unclear. Per the germline V gene, CDR1 is LGHNA and CDR2 is YNFKEQ. This CDR3 region has 18 residues. The V end was cut by 4 bases, the J end by 0 bases, with 16 bases between. DNA of the CDR3: TGTGCCAGCAGCCCTACGTGGGGTTCCCTCTCTGGGGCCAACGTCCTGACTTTC. It yields the protein CASSPTWGSLSGANVLTF.

This rearrangement joins TRBV7-9 to TRBJ2-7, with no clear D. This CDR3 is built from 14 residues. The ends were cut back, 5 bases at V and 5 bases at J, with 16 bases in the middle. From germline, CDR1 is SEHNR and CDR2 FQNEAQ (reference sequence). CDR3 loop: CASSPITEGHEQYV. The CDR3 DNA reads as TGTGCCAGCAGCCCAATAACGGAAGGGCACGAGCAGTACGTC.

This clonotype was detected once. The gene calls are TRBV24-1 and TRBJ2-1; D is undetermined. V lost 4 bases and J lost 5, with 14 bases in between. This CDR3 has 15 residues. Germline lookup yields CDR1 KGHDR and CDR2 SFDVKD. CDR3 sequence: CATSDRRPTHNEQFF. CDR3 DNA: TGTGCCACCAGTGACCGCAGACCAACCCACAATGAGCAGTTCTTC.

The chain combines TRBV3-1 with TRBJ2-4; D gene uncertain. Trimming removed 4 bases at V and 0 bases at J, with 13 bases between. The germline gives CDR1 LGHDT, CDR2 YNNKEL (reference sequence). CDR3 length equals 16 residues. The CDR3 nucleotides read TGTGCCAGCAGCCCCTTACCGGGCCTAGCCAAAAACATTCAGTACTTC. Its protein product is CASSPLPGLAKNIQYF.

This clonotype occurred a few times. The rearrangement joins TRBV28 to TRBJ1-2; possible D gene TRBD1, 6 bases. The CDR3 spans 16 residues. In germline, CDR1 is MDHEN, CDR2 SYDVKM. Trimming left V 4 bases short and J 5 bases short, with 20 bases between. The DNA of the CDR3 is TGTGCCAGCAGTTCACCACCGGGACACCGGGAGTATGGCTACACCTTC. Translating gives CASSSPPGHREYGYTF.